The 16 T cell receptor beta chains reported below all come from one sample, sequenced in a study of beta chain features in type 1 diabetes. Findings and limits, study-wide: A moderate, significant TCRB CDR3 shortening appeared in type 1 diabetes across four CD4+ subsets.

What was sequenced were expressed TCRB transcripts, since all of the isolated RNA had been reverse transcribed. Generated by immunoSEQ multiplex PCR, the TCRdb table keeps only in-frame clones and is missing some. The sample carries a few hundred thousand clones, around 22% recorded once. These receptors are not linked to any known antigen. What was sequenced was naive CD4+ T cells from blood. These receptor sequences come from a woman in her 30s with type 1 diabetes.

The genes are TRBV4-1 and TRBJ1-2; no clear D gene. CDR3 length equals 14 residues. The V gene's germline CDR1 is MGHRA and CDR2 YSYEKL. V was cut by 1 base and J by 2 bases, with 8 bases left in between. The CDR3 protein is CASSQGARNYGYTF. DNA of the CDR3: TGCGCCAGCAGCCAAGGGGCAAGAAACTATGGCTACACCTTC.

The rearrangement links TRBV5-6 to TRBJ1-1; D gene ambiguous. The CDR3 covers 11 residues. Trimming took off 5 bases at V and 6 bases at J, with 8 bases between the two ends. Germline CDR1 SGHDT, CDR2 YYEEEE. The CDR3 coding sequence is TGTGCCAGCAGTTACGAGGCTGAAGCTTTCTTT. Amino acid sequence: CASSYEAEAFF.

The V and J genes are TRBV5-1 and TRBJ1-4; 8 bases align to TRBD1. This CDR3 has 14 amino acids. The V gene end was trimmed by 1 base and the J gene end by 8 bases; junction bases not matched to a gene: 4. Germline-derived CDR1 and CDR2 are SGHRS and YFSETQ. CDR3 sequence (DNA): TGCGCCAGCAGCTTGAAGACAGGGGTCGAAAAACTGTTTTTT. It is translated as CASSLKTGVEKLFF.

V is TRBV4-2 and J is TRBJ1-3; D may be TRBD1 (5 bases). This CDR3 is built from 17 residues. Deletions cut 4 bases from V and 0 bases from J, with 16 bases between. Germline V gene lookup returns CDR1 LGHNA and CDR2 YNFKEQ. CDR3 sequence: CASSLREAASSGNTIYF. The CDR3 bases are TGTGCCAGCAGCCTCAGGGAGGCGGCGTCCTCTGGAAACACCATATATTTT.

The rearrangement joins TRBV25-1 to TRBJ2-7; TRBD1 is a possible D gene (5 bases). The V gene's germline CDR1 is MGHDK and CDR2 SYGVNS. V was cut by 2 bases and J by 6 bases, with 11 bases left in between. The CDR3 totals 13 residues. The CDR3 DNA reads TGTGCCAGCAGTGAACAGGGCTCGGGCGAGCAGTACTTC. Its translation: CASSEQGSGEQYF.

This clone was detected once. The chain links TRBV9 to TRBJ2-7; possible D gene TRBD2, 5 bases. Germline loops: CDR1 SGDLS, CDR2 YYNGEE. The CDR3 length is 15 residues. The germline V and J ends were trimmed by 4 bases and 2 bases, with 16 bases remaining between them. This CDR3 is CASSRLADPPYEQYF. The CDR3 coding sequence is TGTGCCAGCAGCCGGCTAGCCGACCCCCCCTACGAGCAGTACTTC.

The chain couples TRBV5-1 to TRBJ1-1; TRBD1 aligns across 10 bases. Germline V gene sequence: CDR1 SGHRS, CDR2 YFSETQ. With V trimmed by 3 bases and J by 0 bases, 8 bases remained unmatched. The CDR3 sequence is 17 residues long. CDR3 sequence reads: CASSSGTGALVNTEAFF. The CDR3 coding sequence is TGCGCCAGCAGCTCGGGGACAGGGGCTCTCGTGAACACTGAAGCTTTCTTT.

For the CDR3, the DNA is TGTGCCAGCAGTTATTGGCAGGGGAACACTGAAGCTTTCTTT. As protein: CASSYWQGNTEAFF. The V gene is TRBV6-5, the J gene TRBJ1-1; a weak D match, TRBD1 (5 bases). The germline V gene encodes CDR1 MNHEY and CDR2 SVGAGI. There are 14 residues in the CDR3. V was shortened by 3 bases and J by 1 base, with 9 bases between the two germline ends.

The chain has TRBV9 and TRBJ2-5; 7 positions agree with TRBD1. The V segment lost 3 bases and the J segment 6 bases; nucleotides outside the gene matches: 8. The CDR3 spans 14 residues. Germline V gene lookup returns CDR1 SGDLS and CDR2 YYNGEE. The CDR3 bases are TGTGCCAGCAGCGGACTTAGACAGGGCCAGACCCAGTACTTC. Translated, it gives CASSGLRQGQTQYF.

This rearrangement joins TRBV15 to TRBJ1-1; unclear D gene. V was pared by 0 bases and J by 3 bases, with 11 bases between. This CDR3 comprises 15 residues. Germline assignment: CDR1 LNHNV and CDR2 YYDKDF (reference sequence). The CDR3 nucleotides read TGTGCCACCAGCAGAGACCCGGGTTCGGACACTGAAGCTTTCTTT. It codes for CATSRDPGSDTEAFF.

This clone was seen a few times. J is TRBJ2-7 and V is TRBV20-1, with TRBD1 matching over 7 bases. This CDR3 has 11 amino acids. In germline, CDR1 is DFQATT, CDR2 SNEGSKA (reference sequence). Trimming removed 3 bases from V and 10 bases from J; junction bases left unmatched: 6. The CDR3 DNA reads as TGCAGTGCTAGGGGGACAGCAGCTCAGTACTTC. Residues: CSARGTAAQYF.

The chain has TRBV5-1 and TRBJ1-2; D is undetermined. The CDR3 runs 14 residues. Germline assignment: CDR1 SGHRS and CDR2 YFSETQ. V was shortened by 0 bases and J by 7 bases, with 13 bases between the two germline ends. CDR3 region: CASSLESSVSGYTF. The CDR3 DNA follows: TGCGCCAGCAGCTTGGAGTCGAGCGTATCTGGCTACACCTTC.

The V gene is TRBV27, the J gene TRBJ2-3; TRBD1 matches at 7 bases. CDR3 length equals 15 residues. CDR1 is MNHEY and CDR2 is SMNVEV in the germline V gene (reference sequence). V shed 6 bases and J 2 bases; nucleotides not matched to a gene: 8. CDR3 protein: CASSLRDSFTDTQYF. CDR3 in DNA: TGTGCCAGCAGCCTAAGGGACAGCTTCACAGATACGCAGTATTTT.

This clone has only a few counts. This chain joins TRBV10-1 and TRBJ2-5; D is perhaps TRBD2 (5 bases). The germline CDR1 and CDR2 sequences are WNHNN and SYGVQD (reference sequence). V was clipped by 10 bases and J by 7 bases, with 13 bases between them. The CDR3 covers 11 residues. This chain's CDR3 is CATGNEGTQYF. CDR3 in DNA: TGCGCCACCGGGAACGAGGGGACCCAGTACTTC.

This clone has only a few counts. This sequence joins TRBV5-1 and TRBJ2-5; 10 bases line up with TRBD1. This CDR3 region has 14 residues. J gave up 5 bases and V 4 bases, and 5 bases lay outside the gene matches. From germline, CDR1 is SGHRS and CDR2 YFSETQ. The CDR3 region has the DNA TGCGCCAGCAGCCCTGACAGGGGGCGCGAGACCCAGTACTTC. It is translated as CASSPDRGRETQYF.

This clone was recorded a few times. The V gene is TRBV4-2, the J gene TRBJ1-1; D possibly corresponds to TRBD1 (5 bases). Germline loops: CDR1 LGHNA, CDR2 YNFKEQ. Trimming pared 3 bases from V and 1 base from J, leaving 18 bases between. The CDR3 totals 17 residues. CDR3 in amino acids: CASSQDYRSYPNTEAFF. The DNA for the CDR3 is TGTGCCAGCAGCCAGGATTACAGGTCCTACCCGAACACTGAAGCTTTCTTT.